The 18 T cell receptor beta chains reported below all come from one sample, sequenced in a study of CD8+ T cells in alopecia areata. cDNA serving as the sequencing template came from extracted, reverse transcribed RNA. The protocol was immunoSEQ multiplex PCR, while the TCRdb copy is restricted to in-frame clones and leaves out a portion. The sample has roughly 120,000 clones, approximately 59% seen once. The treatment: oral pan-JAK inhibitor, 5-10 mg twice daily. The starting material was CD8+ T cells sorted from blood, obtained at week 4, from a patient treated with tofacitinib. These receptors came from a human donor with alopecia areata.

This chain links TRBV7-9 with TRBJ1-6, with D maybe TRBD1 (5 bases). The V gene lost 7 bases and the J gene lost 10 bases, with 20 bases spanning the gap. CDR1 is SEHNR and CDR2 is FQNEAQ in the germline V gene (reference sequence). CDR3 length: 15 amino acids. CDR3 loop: CASTKTSGGLSPLHF. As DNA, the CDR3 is TGTGCCAGCACCAAGACCAGCGGGGGTCTATCACCCCTCCACTTT. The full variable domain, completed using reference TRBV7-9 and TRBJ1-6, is DTGVSQNPRHKITKRGQNVTFRCDPISEHNRLYWYRQTLGQGPEFLTYFQNEAQLEKSRLLSDRFSAERPKGSFSTLEIQRTEQGDSAMYLCASTKTSGGLSPLHFGNGTRLTVT.

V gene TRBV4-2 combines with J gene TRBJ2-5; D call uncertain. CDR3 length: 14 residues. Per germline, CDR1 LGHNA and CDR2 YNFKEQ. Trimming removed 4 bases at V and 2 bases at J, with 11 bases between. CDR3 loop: CASSPPGSQETQYF. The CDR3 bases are TGTGCCAGCAGCCCCCCAGGATCTCAAGAGACCCAGTACTTC.

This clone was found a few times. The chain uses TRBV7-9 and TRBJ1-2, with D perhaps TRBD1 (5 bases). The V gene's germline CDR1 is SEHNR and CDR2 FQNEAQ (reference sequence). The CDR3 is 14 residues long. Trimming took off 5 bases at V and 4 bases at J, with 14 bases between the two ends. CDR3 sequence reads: CASSPVGGTYGYTF. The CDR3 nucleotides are TGTGCCAGCAGCCCCGTCGGAGGGACCTATGGCTACACCTTC.

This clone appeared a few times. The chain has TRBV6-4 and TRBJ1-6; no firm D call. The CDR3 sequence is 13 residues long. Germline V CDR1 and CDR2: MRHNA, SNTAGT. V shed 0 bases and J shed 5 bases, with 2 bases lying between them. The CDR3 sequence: CASSDSNNSPLHF. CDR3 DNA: TGTGCCAGCAGTGACTCGAATAATTCACCCCTCCACTTT.

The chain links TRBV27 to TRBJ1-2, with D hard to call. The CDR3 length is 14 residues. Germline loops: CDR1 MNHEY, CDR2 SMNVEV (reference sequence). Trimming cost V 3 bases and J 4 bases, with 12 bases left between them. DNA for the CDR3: TGTGCCAGCAGTTTGGTCGGGTCCGGCTATGGCTACACCTTC. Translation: CASSLVGSGYGYTF.

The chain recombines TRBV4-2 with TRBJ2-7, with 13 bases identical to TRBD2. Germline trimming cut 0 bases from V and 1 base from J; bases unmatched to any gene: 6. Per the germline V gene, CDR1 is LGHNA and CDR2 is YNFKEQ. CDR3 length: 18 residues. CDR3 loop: CASSQELAGGQASYEQYF. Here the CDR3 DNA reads TGTGCCAGCAGCCAAGAACTAGCGGGGGGGCAGGCTTCCTACGAGCAGTACTTC.

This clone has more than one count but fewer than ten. The CDR3 loop is CASSPDITGELFF. CDR3 coding DNA: TGTGCCAGCAGCCCCGACATCACCGGGGAGCTGTTTTTT. The rearrangement links TRBV7-9 to TRBJ2-2; no firm D call. Germline values: CDR1 SEHNR, CDR2 FQNEAQ (reference sequence). V gave up 5 bases and J gave up 4 bases, with 8 bases separating them. CDR3 length: 13 amino acids.

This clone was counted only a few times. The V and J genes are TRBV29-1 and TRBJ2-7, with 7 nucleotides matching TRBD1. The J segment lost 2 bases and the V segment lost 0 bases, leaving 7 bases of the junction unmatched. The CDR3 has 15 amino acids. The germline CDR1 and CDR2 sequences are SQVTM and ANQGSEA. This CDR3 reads CSVEDPGTATYEQYF. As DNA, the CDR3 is TGCAGCGTTGAAGATCCCGGGACAGCGACCTACGAGCAGTACTTC.

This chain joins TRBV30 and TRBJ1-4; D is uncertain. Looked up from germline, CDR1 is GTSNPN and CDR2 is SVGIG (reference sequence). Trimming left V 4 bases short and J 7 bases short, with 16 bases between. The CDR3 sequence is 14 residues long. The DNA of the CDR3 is TGTGCCTGGACCGTCGGGCTAGAAGCTGAAAAACTGTTTTTT. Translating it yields CAWTVGLEAEKLFF.

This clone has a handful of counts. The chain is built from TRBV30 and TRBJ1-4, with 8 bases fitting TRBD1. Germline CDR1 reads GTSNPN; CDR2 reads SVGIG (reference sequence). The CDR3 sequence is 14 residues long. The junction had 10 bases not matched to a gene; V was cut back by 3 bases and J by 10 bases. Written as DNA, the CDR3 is TGTGCCTGGAGGGACAGGGTGTCGGAGGGAAAACTGTTTTTT. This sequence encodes CAWRDRVSEGKLFF.

DNA of the CDR3: TGTGCCAGCAGCTTACCACTAGCGGGGGGCACAGATACGCAGTATTTT. Protein sequence: CASSLPLAGGTDTQYF. The chain carries TRBV7-2 and TRBJ2-3; 11 positions match TRBD2. The CDR3 has 16 residues. V shed 2 bases, J shed 1 base, and the junction held 2 bases outside the gene matches. Germline CDR1 is SGHTA and CDR2 is FQGNSA.

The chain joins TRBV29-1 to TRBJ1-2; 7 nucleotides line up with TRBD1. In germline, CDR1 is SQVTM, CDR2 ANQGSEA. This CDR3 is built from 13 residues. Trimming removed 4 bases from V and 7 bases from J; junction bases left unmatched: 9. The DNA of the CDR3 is TGCAGCGTTGGTGGGGACAGCAGTGGTGGCTACACCTTC. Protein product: CSVGGDSSGGYTF.

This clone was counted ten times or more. CDR3 sequence: CASSPRAGGRHEQFF. The CDR3 nucleotides are TGTGCCAGCAGCCCCAGAGCGGGGGGTAGGCATGAGCAGTTCTTC. The V and J genes are TRBV7-2 and TRBJ2-1, with TRBD2 matching over 9 bases. Germline CDR1 and CDR2: SGHTA and FQGNSA. Trimming cost V 5 bases and J 8 bases; bases outside gene matches: 10. The CDR3 runs to 15 residues. The full variable domain, rest sourced from reference TRBV7-2 and TRBJ2-1, is GAGVSQSPSNKVTEKGKDVELRCDPISGHTALYWYRQSLGQGLEFLIYFQGNSAPDKSGLPSDRFSAERTGGSVSTLTIQRTQQEDSAVYLCASSPRAGGRHEQFFGPGTRLTVL.

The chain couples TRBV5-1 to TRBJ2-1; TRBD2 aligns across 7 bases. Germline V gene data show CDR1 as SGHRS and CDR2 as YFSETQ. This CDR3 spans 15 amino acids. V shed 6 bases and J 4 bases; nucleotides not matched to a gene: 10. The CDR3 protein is CASTQAGPHYNEQFF. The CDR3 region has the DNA TGCGCCAGCACCCAAGCGGGGCCCCATTACAATGAGCAGTTCTTC.

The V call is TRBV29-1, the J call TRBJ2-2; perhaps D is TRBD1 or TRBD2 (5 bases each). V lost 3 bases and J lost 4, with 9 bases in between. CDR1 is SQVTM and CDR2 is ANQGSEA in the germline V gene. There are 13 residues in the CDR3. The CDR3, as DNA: TGCAGCGTTGAGACTACAGGCACCGGGGAGCTGTTTTTT. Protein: CSVETTGTGELFF.

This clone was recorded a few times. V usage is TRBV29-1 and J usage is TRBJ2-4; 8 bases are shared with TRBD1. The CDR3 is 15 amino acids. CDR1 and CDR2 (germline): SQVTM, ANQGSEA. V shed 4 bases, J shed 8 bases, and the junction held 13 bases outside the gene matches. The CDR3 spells CSVGDSDRAVDIQYF. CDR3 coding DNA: TGCAGCGTTGGAGATTCGGACAGGGCGGTGGACATTCAGTACTTC.

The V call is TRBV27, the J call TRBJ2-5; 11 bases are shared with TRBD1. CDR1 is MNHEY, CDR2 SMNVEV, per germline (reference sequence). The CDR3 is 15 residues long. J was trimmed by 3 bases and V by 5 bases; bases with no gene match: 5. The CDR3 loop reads CASSNWDRGKETQYF. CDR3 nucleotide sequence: TGTGCCAGCAGTAACTGGGACAGGGGGAAAGAGACCCAGTACTTC.

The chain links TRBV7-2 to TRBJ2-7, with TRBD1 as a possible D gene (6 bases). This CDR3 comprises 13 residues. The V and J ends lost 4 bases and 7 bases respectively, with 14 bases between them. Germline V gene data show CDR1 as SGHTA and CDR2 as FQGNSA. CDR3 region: CASSSTGSGEQYF. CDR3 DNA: TGTGCCAGCAGCTCCACAGGGAGTGGGGAGCAGTACTTC. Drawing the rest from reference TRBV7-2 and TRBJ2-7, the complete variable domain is GAGVSQSPSNKVTEKGKDVELRCDPISGHTALYWYRQSLGQGLEFLIYFQGNSAPDKSGLPSDRFSAERTGGSVSTLTIQRTQQEDSAVYLCASSSTGSGEQYFGPGTRLTVT.